The 16 T cell receptor beta chains below come from one sample, sequenced in a study of cytomegalovirus exposure and HLA in healthy donors. Repertoires were generated with immunoSEQ multiplex PCR, while TCRdb's copy carries only in-frame clones and drops some. The sample yields some 220,000 clones, 75% to 95% seen once. The sequenced material came from PBMCs. The receptors shown here come from a woman younger than 35 in good health and CMV-seronegative.

The chain carries TRBV30 and TRBJ2-7, with 7 bases that match TRBD2. Germline V gives CDR1 GTSNPN, CDR2 SVGIG (reference sequence). Unmatched junction bases numbered 5, after V lost 0 bases and J lost 6 bases. This CDR3 is built from 13 residues. The CDR3 spells CAWSVLGLGEQYF. The CDR3 bases are TGTGCCTGGAGTGTACTAGGACTAGGCGAGCAGTACTTC.

This sequence joins TRBV11-2 and TRBJ2-7; D gene ambiguous. Germline V gives CDR1 SGHAT, CDR2 FQNNGV. The CDR3 spans 12 residues. The ends were cut back, 5 bases at V and 7 bases at J, with 12 bases in the middle. CDR3 protein: CASSRIRWEQYF. In DNA, the CDR3 is TGTGCCAGCAGCCGGATCAGGTGGGAGCAGTACTTC.

The V gene is TRBV6-5, the J gene TRBJ1-6; D call uncertain. CDR1 and CDR2 (germline): MNHEY, SVGAGI. The V end lost 4 bases, the J end lost 6 bases, and 10 bases lay between the germline ends. This CDR3 contains 14 residues. The CDR3 is CASSSIRINSPLHF. CDR3 nucleotide sequence: TGTGCCAGCAGTTCAATTAGAATTAATTCACCCCTCCACTTT.

The table lists this clone with a few counts. V usage is TRBV29-1 and J usage is TRBJ1-4, with D uncertain. The length of the CDR3 is 13 residues. The germline V gene encodes CDR1 SQVTM and CDR2 ANQGSEA. Between the trimmed V and J ends, which lost 0 bases and 5 bases, there was a span of 7 bases. The chain's CDR3 is CSVEDRQNEKLFF. The CDR3 coding sequence is TGCAGCGTTGAAGATCGCCAGAATGAAAAACTGTTTTTT.

The chain links TRBV5-1 to TRBJ2-2, with TRBD1 matching 7 bases. V was clipped by 7 bases and J by 7 bases; unmatched bases: 10. CDR1 and CDR2 (germline): SGHRS, YFSETQ. The CDR3 runs to 14 residues. As DNA, the CDR3 is TGCGCCAGCGGACCTACAGGGGCTGGCGGGGAGCTGTTTTTT. Translation gives CASGPTGAGGELFF.

The rearrangement uses TRBV4-2 and TRBJ1-5; D is unclear. V was trimmed by 1 base and J by 4 bases, leaving 11 bases between them. The CDR3 spans 15 residues. The V gene's germline CDR1 is LGHNA and CDR2 YNFKEQ. The CDR3 loop is CASSQVSTGNQPQHF. CDR3 nucleotide sequence: TGTGCCAGCAGCCAAGTTTCGACTGGGAATCAGCCCCAGCATTTT.

This chain links TRBV28 with TRBJ2-4; D possibly corresponds to TRBD2 (6 bases). CDR3 length: 14 amino acids. The germline V gene has CDR1 MDHEN and CDR2 SYDVKM. Deletions cut 6 bases from V and 12 bases from J, with 21 bases between. The CDR3 DNA sequence: TGTGCCAGCAGACCCTCTGGTCGGGGGATGGATCAGTACTTC. Protein: CASRPSGRGMDQYF. Complete variable domain (other parts from reference TRBV28 and TRBJ2-4): DVKVTQSSRYLVKRTGEKVFLECVQDMDHENMFWYRQDPGLGLRLIYFSYDVKMKEKGDIPEGYSVSREKKERFSLILESASTNQTSMYLCASRPSGRGMDQYFGAGTRLSVL.

The rearrangement uses TRBV5-1 and TRBJ1-4, with TRBD1 as a possible D gene (6 bases). CDR1 and CDR2 from the germline V gene are SGHRS and YFSETQ. This CDR3 comprises 14 residues. With 5 bases removed from V and 8 bases from J, the gap between germline ends came to 16 bases. The CDR3 spells CASRPAGAHEKLFF. CDR3 DNA sequence: TGCGCCAGCAGACCCGCGGGGGCGCACGAAAAACTGTTTTTT.

This sequence joins TRBV7-3 and TRBJ2-1; the D gene is possibly TRBD2 (7 bases). The V and J ends lost 1 base and 12 bases respectively, with 13 bases between them. Per germline, CDR1 SGHTA and CDR2 FQGTGA. The CDR3 runs 13 residues. The CDR3 is CASSLILGGGQFF. Written as DNA, the CDR3 is TGTGCCAGCAGCTTAATCCTGGGAGGGGGGCAGTTCTTC. Full variable domain (remainder filled in from reference TRBV7-3 and TRBJ2-1): GAGVSQTPSNKVTEKGKYVELRCDPISGHTALYWYRQSLGQGPEFLIYFQGTGAADDSGLPNDRFFAVRPEGSVSTLKIQRTERGDSAVYLCASSLILGGGQFFGPGTRLTVL.

The chain recombines TRBV7-3 with TRBJ2-1, with D tentatively TRBD1 (5 bases). Trimming cost V 1 base and J 1 base, with 14 bases left between them. Germline V gene sequence: CDR1 SGHTA, CDR2 FQGTGA. The CDR3 has 17 amino acids. Here the CDR3 reads CASSLIRALGSYNEQFF. CDR3 coding DNA: TGTGCCAGCAGCTTAATCAGGGCCCTGGGATCCTACAATGAGCAGTTCTTC.

V is TRBV4-1 and J is TRBJ1-5; D uncertain. The CDR3 runs 19 residues. The V and J ends lost 7 bases and 3 bases respectively, with 28 bases between them. In germline, CDR1 is MGHRA, CDR2 YSYEKL. The CDR3 bases are TGCGCCAGCACCAAGGGCTTACCTGGCGGGGAAAGATTCAATCAGCCCCAGCATTTT. Encoded protein: CASTKGLPGGERFNQPQHF.

The chain employs TRBV5-4 and TRBJ2-1; possibly TRBD1 for D (6 bases). CDR1 and CDR2 from the germline V gene are SGHNT and YYREEE (reference sequence). Trimming removed 2 bases at V and 7 bases at J, with 19 bases between. The CDR3 has 16 residues. The CDR3 DNA is TGTGCCAGCAGCTTCGGCTCACAGGGAAGGCGGAATGAGCAGTTCTTC. This gives the protein CASSFGSQGRRNEQFF.

V is TRBV7-9 and J is TRBJ2-1, with 10 bases identical to TRBD1. V was pared by 6 bases and J by 8 bases, with 4 bases of the junction left unmatched. This CDR3 spans 13 amino acids. Germline V CDR1 and CDR2: SEHNR, FQNEAQ (reference sequence). CDR3 bases: TGTGCCAGCAGAGACAGGGGGCAGGATGAGCAGTTCTTC. Encoded protein: CASRDRGQDEQFF.

Here the CDR3 DNA reads TGTGCCTGGACGGGAGATACGCAGTATTTT. Protein sequence: CAWTGDTQYF. The chain uses TRBV30 and TRBJ2-3, with unresolved D. CDR1 GTSNPN and CDR2 SVGIG come from the germline V gene (reference sequence). V lost 4 bases and J 5 bases, leaving 4 bases between the germline ends. This CDR3 spans 10 amino acids.

The chain's CDR3 is CASSPEVGSGSSLVEQYF. The DNA for the CDR3 is TGTGCCAGCAGCCCCGAAGTCGGTAGCGGGAGCTCTTTAGTAGAGCAGTACTTC. The rearrangement joins TRBV14 to TRBJ2-7; 9 bases map to TRBD2. The germline CDR1 and CDR2 sequences are SGHDN and FVKESK. V lost 4 bases to trimming and J lost 7 bases; unmatched junction nucleotides: 20. This CDR3 has 18 amino acids. Full variable domain (outside the CDR3, taken from reference TRBV14 and TRBJ2-7): EAGVTQFPSHSVIEKGQTVTLRCDPISGHDNLYWYRRVMGKEIKFLLHFVKESKQDESGMPNNRFLAERTGGTYSTLKVQPAELEDSGVYFCASSPEVGSGSSLVEQYFGPGTRLTVT.

The genes are TRBV14 and TRBJ1-4; D is possibly TRBD1 (6 bases). The CDR3 is 16 residues long. CDR1 SGHDN and CDR2 FVKESK come from the germline V gene. Trimming took 3 bases from V and 1 from J, leaving 12 bases between them. The CDR3 bases are TGTGCCAGCAGCCAGATAACAGGGTTAACTAATGAAAAACTGTTTTTT. Protein product: CASSQITGLTNEKLFF.